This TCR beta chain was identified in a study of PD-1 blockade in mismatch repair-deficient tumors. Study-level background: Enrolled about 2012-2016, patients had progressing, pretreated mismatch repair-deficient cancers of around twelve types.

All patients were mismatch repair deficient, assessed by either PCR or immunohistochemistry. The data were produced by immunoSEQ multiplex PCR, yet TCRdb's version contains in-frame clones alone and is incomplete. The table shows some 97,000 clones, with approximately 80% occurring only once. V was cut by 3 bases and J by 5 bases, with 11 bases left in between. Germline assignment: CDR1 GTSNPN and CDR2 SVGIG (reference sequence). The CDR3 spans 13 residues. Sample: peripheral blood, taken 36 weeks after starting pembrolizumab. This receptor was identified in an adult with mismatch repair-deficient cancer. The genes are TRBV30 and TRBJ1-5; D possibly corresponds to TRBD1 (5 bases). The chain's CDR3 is CAWRGQADQPQHF. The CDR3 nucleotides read TGTGCCTGGAGAGGACAAGCGGATCAGCCCCAGCATTTT.